This T cell receptor beta chain was documented in a study of blood T cell repertoires in COVID-19. Study-wide background: The origin of the acute and convalescent COVID-19 samples was the United States, Italy and Spain.

This table comes from immunoSEQ multiplex PCR, and its TCRdb copy is limited to in-frame clones, with some not included. The sample includes about 270,000 clones, approximately 84% of them seen just once. V lost 6 bases, J lost 4 bases, and 21 bases lay in between. From germline, CDR1 is ENHRY and CDR2 SYGVKD. The CDR3 has 16 residues. The TCR originated in a human donor with COVID-19, enrolled during active disease. The donor label of this sample is uncertain. The gene calls are TRBV10-3 and TRBJ2-5; D call uncertain. Specimen: peripheral blood. CDR3 region: CAISETSRPTGETQYF. CDR3 DNA sequence: TGTGCCATCAGCGAAACTTCAAGACCAACGGGAGAGACCCAGTACTTC.